The sequence of this T cell receptor (beta chain) was determined in a study of Ad26.COV2.S vaccination and SARS-CoV-2 variants. Across the study: Recipients of Ad26.COV2.S got it intramuscularly, once or twice 56 days apart.

Of note for this clone: As yet, its antigen is unknown.

The table came from immunoSEQ multiplex PCR; TCRdb's copy has only in-frame clones and leaves some out. This table has roughly 700,000 clones, around 89% appearing once. The CDR3 consists of 14 residues. Trimming removed 4 bases from V and 2 bases from J, with 11 bases in between. The germline V gene encodes CDR1 MGHDK and CDR2 SYGVNS. Treatment specified: about 20 received Ad26.COV2.S at low or high dose, single or two shots; 5 received placebo; per-sample allocation not given. Day 63 after the first vaccine or placebo injection was the time point for sampling. Study findings and constraints: The breadth of spike-specific CD8+ and CD4+ T cell responses after vaccination was reportedly substantial.

The origin of this receptor is a person between 18 and 65 years old who received the Ad26.COV2.S COVID-19 vaccine or a placebo. The specimen comprised peripheral blood, sampled in a trial of Ad26.COV2.S vaccine versus placebo. V gene TRBV25-1 combines with J gene TRBJ1-1; no clear D. The CDR3, as DNA: TGTGCCAGCAGTGTGGACCATTTTAACACTGAAGCTTTCTTT. The encoded protein is CASSVDHFNTEAFF. Combining the CDR3 with reference TRBV25-1 and TRBJ1-1 gives the whole variable domain EADIYQTPRYLVIGTGKKITLECSQTMGHDKMYWYQQDPGMELHLIHYSYGVNSTEKGDLSSESTVSRIRTEHFPLTLESARPSHTSQYLCASSVDHFNTEAFFGQGTRLTVV.